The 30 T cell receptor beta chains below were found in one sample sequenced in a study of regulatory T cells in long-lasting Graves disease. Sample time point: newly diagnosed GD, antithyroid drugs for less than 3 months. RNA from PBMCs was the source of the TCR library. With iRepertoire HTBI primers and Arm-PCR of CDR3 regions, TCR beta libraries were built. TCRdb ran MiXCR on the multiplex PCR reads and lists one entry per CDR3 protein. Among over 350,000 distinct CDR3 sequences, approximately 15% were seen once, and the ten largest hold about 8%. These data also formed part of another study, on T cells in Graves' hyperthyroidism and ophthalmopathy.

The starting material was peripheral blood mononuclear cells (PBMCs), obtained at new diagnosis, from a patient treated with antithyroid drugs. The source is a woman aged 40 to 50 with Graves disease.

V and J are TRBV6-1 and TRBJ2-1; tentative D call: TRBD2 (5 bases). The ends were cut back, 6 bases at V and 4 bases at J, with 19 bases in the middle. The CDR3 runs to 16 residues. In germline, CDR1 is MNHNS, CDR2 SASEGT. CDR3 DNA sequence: TGTGCCAGCAGCCTGTTTGGAGCGGCTGTTTACAATGAGCAGTTCTTC. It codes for CASSLFGAAVYNEQFF.

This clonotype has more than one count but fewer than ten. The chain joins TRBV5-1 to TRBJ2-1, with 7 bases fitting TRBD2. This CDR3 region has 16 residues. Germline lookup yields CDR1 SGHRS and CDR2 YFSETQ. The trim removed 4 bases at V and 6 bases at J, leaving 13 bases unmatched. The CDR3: CASSRTLAERGNEQFF. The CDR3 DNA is TGCGCCAGCAGCCGAACCCTAGCGGAGAGAGGCAATGAGCAGTTCTTC.

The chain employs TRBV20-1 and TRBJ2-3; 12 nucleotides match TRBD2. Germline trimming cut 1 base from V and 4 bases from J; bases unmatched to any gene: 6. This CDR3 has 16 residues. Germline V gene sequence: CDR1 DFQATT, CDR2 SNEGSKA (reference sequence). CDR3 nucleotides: TGCAGTGCTAGAGGGGCTAGCGGGAGGGAGGCAGATACGCAGTATTTT. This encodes CSARGASGREADTQYF.

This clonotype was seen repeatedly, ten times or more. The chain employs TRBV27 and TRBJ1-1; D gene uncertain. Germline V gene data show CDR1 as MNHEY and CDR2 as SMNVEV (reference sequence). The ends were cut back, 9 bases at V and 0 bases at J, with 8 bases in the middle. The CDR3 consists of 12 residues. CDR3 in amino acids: CASKTMNTEAFF. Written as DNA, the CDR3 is TGTGCCAGTAAGACAATGAACACTGAAGCTTTCTTT.

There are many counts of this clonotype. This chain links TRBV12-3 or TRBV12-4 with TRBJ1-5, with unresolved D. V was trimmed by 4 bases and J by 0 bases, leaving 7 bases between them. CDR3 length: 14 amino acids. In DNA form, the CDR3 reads TGTGCCAGCAGTTGGAGTAATAGCAATCAGCCCCAGCATTTT. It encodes CASSWSNSNQPQHF.

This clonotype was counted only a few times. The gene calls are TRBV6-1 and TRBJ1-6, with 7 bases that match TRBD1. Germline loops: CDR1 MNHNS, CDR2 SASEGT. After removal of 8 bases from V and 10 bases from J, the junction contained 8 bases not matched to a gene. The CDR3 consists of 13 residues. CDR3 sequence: CASSDRVGSPLHF. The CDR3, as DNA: TGTGCCAGCTCTGACAGGGTGGGCTCACCCCTCCACTTT.

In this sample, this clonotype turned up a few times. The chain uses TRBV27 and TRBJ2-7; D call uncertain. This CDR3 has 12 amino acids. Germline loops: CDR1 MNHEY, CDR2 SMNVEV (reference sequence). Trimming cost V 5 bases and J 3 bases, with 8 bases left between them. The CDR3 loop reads CASSDRFYEQYF. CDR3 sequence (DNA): TGTGCCAGCAGTGATAGGTTCTACGAGCAGTACTTC.

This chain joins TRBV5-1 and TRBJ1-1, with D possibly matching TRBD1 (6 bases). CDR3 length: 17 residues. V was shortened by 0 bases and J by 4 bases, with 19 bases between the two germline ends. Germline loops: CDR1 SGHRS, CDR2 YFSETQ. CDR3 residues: CASSLGGGSGLGTEAFF. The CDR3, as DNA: TGCGCCAGCAGCTTGGGCGGGGGCTCCGGGTTAGGCACTGAAGCTTTCTTT.

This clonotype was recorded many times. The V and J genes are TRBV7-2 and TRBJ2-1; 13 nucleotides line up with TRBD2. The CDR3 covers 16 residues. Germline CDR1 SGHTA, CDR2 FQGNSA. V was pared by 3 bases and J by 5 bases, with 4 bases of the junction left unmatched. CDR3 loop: CASSLWTSGSNNEQFF. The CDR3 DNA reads TGTGCCAGCAGCTTGTGGACTAGCGGGAGCAACAATGAGCAGTTCTTC.

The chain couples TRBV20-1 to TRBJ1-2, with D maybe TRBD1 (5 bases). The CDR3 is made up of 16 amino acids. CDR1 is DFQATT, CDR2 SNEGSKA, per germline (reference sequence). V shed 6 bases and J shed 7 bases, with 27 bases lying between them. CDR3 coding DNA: TGCAGTGCCGACCCAGGGCCAGGACTGAGGCGGCCTGGCTACACCTTC. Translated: CSADPGPGLRRPGYTF.

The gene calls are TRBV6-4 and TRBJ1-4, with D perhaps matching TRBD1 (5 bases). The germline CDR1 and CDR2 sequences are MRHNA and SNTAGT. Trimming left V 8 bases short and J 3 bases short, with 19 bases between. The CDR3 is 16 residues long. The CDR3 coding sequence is TGTGCCAGCCACCTCACGGGGACCGCAGCTAATGAAAAACTGTTTTTT. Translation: CASHLTGTAANEKLFF.

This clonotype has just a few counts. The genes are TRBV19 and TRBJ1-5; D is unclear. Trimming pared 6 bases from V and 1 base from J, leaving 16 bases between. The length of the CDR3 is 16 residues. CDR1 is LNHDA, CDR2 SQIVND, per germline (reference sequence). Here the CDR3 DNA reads TGTGCCAGTAGATCGAAAGGGTTGGTGAGCAATCAGCCCCAGCATTTT. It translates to CASRSKGLVSNQPQHF.

CDR3 residues: CASSLTASGKIGQFF. CDR3 DNA sequence: TGTGCCAGCAGCTTAACGGCTAGCGGGAAAATCGGGCAGTTCTTC. The J gene is TRBJ2-1, the V gene TRBV7-3; 9 bases align to TRBD2. The CDR3 covers 15 residues. CDR1 SGHTA and CDR2 FQGTGA come from the germline V gene. V was clipped by 0 bases and J by 12 bases; unmatched bases: 9.

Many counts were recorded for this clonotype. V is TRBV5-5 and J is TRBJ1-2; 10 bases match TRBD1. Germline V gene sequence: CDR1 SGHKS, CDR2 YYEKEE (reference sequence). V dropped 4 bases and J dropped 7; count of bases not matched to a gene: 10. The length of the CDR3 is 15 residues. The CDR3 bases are TGTGCCAGCAGCCGGGACGGGACAGGGGTTTCTGGCTACACCTTC. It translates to CASSRDGTGVSGYTF.

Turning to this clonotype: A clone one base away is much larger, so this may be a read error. CDR3 DNA sequence: TGTGCCAGCAGCGCCACCGGACAGGCGAGAATTTTCAATGAGCAGTTCTTC. Translation: CASSATGQARIFNEQFF. The gene calls are TRBV9 and TRBJ2-1, with 7 bases lining up with TRBD1. CDR1 is SGDLS, CDR2 YYNGEE, per germline. Trimming took 3 bases from V and 6 from J; bases not matched to a gene: 15. The CDR3 runs 17 residues.

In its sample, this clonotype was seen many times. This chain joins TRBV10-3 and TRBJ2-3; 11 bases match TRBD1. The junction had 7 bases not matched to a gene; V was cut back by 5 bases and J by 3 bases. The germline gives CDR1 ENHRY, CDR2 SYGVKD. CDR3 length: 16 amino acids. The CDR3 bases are TGTGCCATCAGTTCCCGCCGGGACAGGGGGACAGATACGCAGTATTTT. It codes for CAISSRRDRGTDTQYF.

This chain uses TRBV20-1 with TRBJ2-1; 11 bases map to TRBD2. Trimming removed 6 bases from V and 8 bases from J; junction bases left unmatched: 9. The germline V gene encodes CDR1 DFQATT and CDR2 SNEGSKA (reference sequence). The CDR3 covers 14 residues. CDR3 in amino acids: CSADSGRASDEQFF. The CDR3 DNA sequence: TGCAGTGCGGATAGCGGGAGGGCCTCGGATGAGCAGTTCTTC.

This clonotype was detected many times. In nucleotides, the CDR3 is TGTGCCAGCAGTTATCACGATTTAGCGGGAGGGTCCTACAATGAGCAGTTCTTC. It specifies CASSYHDLAGGSYNEQFF. The chain combines TRBV6-2 or TRBV6-3 with TRBJ2-1, with TRBD2 matching over 11 bases. Germline assignment: CDR1 MNHEY and CDR2 SVGEGT. The CDR3 is made up of 18 amino acids. J was trimmed by 1 base and V by 3 bases; bases with no gene match: 8.

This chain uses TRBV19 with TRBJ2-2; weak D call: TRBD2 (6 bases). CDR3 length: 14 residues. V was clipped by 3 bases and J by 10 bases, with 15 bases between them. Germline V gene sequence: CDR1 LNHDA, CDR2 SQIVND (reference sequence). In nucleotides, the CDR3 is TGTGCCAGTAGTATGGATTTGGGAGGTCCGGAGCTGTTTTTT. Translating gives CASSMDLGGPELFF.

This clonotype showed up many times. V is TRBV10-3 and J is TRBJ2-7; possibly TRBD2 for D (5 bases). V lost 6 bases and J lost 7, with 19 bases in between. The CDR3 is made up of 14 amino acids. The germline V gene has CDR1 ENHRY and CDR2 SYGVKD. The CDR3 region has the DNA TGTGCCATCAGCCCCGCCCGGAGGCGTGAGGAGCAGTACTTC. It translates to CAISPARRREEQYF.

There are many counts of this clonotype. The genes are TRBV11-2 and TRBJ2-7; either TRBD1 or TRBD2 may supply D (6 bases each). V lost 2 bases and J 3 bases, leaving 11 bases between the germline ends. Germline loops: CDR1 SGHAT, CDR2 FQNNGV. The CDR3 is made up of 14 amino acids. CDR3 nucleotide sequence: TGTGCCAGCAGCTTAATTAGGGGGGTCTACGAGCAGTACTTC. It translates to CASSLIRGVYEQYF. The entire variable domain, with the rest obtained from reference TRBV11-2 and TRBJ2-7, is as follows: EAGVAQSPRYKIIEKRQSVAFWCNPISGHATLYWYQQILGQGPKLLIQFQNNGVVDDSQLPKDRFSAERLKGVDSTLKIQPAKLEDSAVYLCASSLIRGVYEQYFGPGTRLTVT.

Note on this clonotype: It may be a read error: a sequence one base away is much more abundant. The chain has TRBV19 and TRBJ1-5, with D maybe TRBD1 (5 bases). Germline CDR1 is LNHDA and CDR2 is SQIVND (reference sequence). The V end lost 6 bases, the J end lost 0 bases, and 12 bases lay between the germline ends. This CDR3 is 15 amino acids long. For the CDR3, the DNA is TGTGCCAGTAGACCAAGGGGAGATAGCAATCAGCCCCAGCATTTT. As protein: CASRPRGDSNQPQHF.

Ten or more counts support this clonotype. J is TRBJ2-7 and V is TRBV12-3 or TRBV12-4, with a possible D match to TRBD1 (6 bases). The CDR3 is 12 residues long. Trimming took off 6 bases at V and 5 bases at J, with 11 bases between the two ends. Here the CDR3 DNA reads TGTGCCAGCAGCACTACAGGGAACGAGCAGTACTTC. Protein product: CASSTTGNEQYF.

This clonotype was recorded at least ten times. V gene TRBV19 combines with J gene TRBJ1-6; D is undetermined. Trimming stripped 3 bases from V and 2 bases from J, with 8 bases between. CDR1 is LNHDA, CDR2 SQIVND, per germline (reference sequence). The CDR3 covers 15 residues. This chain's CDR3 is CASSIGNAYNSPLHF. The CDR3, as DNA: TGTGCCAGTAGTATTGGGAACGCCTATAATTCACCCCTCCACTTT.

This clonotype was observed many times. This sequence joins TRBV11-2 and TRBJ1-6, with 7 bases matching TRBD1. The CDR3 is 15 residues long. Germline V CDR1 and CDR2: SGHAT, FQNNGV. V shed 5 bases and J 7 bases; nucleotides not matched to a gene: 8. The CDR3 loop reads CASSQRQGRNSPLHF. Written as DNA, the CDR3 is TGTGCCAGCAGCCAAAGACAGGGCCGCAATTCACCCCTCCACTTT.

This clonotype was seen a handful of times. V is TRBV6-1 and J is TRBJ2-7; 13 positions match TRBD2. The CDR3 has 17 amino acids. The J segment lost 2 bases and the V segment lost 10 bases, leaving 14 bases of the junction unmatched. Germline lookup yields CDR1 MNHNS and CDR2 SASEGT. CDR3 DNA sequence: TGTGCCACAAGCCGTATAGAGACTAGCGGGGGGACCTACGAGCAGTACTTC. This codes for CATSRIETSGGTYEQYF.

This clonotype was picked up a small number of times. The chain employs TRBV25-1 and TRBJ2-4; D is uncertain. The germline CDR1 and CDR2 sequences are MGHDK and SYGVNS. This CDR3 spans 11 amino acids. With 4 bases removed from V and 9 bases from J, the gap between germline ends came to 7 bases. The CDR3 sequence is CASSGPRIQYF. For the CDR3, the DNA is TGTGCCAGCAGTGGACCTCGCATTCAGTACTTC. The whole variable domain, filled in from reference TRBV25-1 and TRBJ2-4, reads EADIYQTPRYLVIGTGKKITLECSQTMGHDKMYWYQQDPGMELHLIHYSYGVNSTEKGDLSSESTVSRIRTEHFPLTLESARPSHTSQYLCASSGPRIQYFGAGTRLSVL.

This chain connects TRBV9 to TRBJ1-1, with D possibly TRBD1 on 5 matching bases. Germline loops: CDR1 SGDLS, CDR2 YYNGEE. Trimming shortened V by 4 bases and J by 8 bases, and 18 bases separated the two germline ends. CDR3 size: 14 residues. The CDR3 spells CASSKEGREREAFF. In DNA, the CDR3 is TGTGCCAGCAGCAAAGAGGGGAGGGAGAGAGAAGCTTTCTTT.

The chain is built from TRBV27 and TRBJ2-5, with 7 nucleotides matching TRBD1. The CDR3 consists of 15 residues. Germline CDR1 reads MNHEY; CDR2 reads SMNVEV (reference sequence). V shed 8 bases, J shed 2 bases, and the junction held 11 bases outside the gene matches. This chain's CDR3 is CASRPGTAVQETQYF. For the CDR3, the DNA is TGTGCCAGCCGACCCGGGACAGCGGTGCAAGAGACCCAGTACTTC.

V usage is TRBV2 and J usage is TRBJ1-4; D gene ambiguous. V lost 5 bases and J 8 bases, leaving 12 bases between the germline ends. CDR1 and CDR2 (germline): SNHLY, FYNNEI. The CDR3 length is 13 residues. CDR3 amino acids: CASSKGRYEKLFF. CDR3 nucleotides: TGTGCCAGCAGTAAAGGGAGGTACGAAAAACTGTTTTTT.